The sequence of this T cell receptor delta chain was determined in a study of γδ T cells in repeated Plasmodium falciparum infection. This clone was counted at least ten times. This probably arose from a read error, given a far larger clone one base away. Other nucleotide sequences from this sample produce the same CDR3. Flow sorting of PBMC yielded separate Vgamma9/Vdelta2+ and Vdelta2-negative gammadelta T cell populations for bulk repertoire analysis. This CDR3 contains 25 residues. Germline V lookup: CDR1 TSWWSYY, CDR2 QGS. TCRdb processed the multiplex PCR reads again with the CATT caller. The repertoire holds 50,000 to 60,000 delta-chain clones, with around 2% as singletons.

This rearrangement joins TRDV1 to TRDJ1, with 10 positions matching TRDD3. As TCRdb names no J gene, one was assigned here on the basis of a DNA match to germline. The source material was gamma-delta T cells from blood. This TCR came from a pool of human donors (malaria-infected and uninfected, not separated). The CDR3 sequence is CALGELLRGATLLGDYWGFTDKLIF. Here the CDR3 DNA reads TGTGCTCTCGGGGAACTTTTGAGAGGAGCTACTTTACTGGGGGATTACTGGGGGTTCACCGATAAACTCATCTTT.